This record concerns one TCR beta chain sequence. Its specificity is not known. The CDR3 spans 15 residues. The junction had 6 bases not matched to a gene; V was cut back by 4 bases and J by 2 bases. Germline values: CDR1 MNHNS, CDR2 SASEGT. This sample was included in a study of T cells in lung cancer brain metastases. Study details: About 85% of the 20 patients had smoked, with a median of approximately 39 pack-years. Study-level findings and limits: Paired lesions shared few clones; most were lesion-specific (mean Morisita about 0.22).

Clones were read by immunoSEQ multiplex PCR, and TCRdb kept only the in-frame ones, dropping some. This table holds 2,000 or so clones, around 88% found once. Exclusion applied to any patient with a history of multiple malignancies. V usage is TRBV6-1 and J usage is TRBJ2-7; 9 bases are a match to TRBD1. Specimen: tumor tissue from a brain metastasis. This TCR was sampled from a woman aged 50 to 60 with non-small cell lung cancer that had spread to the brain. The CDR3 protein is CASSGRDRETYEQYF. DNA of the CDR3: TGTGCCAGCAGTGGCCGGGACAGGGAAACCTACGAGCAGTACTTC.